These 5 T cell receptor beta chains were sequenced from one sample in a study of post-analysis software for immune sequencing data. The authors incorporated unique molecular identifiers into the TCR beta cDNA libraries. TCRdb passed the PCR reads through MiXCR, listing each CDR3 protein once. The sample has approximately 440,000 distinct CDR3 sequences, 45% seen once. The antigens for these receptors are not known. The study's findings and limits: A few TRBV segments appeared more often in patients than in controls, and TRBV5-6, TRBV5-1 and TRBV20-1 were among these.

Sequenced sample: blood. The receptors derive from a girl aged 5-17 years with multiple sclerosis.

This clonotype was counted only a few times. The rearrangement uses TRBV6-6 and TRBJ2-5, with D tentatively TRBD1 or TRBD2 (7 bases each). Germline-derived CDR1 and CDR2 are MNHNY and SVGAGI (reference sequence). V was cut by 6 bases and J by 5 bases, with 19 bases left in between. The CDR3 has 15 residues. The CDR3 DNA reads TGTGCCAGCAGCGTAATGCACAGGGGAGGGGAGACCCAGTACTTC. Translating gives CASSVMHRGGETQYF.

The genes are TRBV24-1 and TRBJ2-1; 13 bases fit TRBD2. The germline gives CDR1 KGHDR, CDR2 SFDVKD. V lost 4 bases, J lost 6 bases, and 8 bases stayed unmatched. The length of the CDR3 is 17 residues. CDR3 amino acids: CATSEGLAGDFCNEQFF. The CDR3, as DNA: TGTGCCACCAGTGAAGGACTAGCGGGAGATTTCTGCAATGAGCAGTTCTTC.

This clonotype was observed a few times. CDR3 residues: CASSQWGSQETQYF. CDR3 nucleotide sequence: TGCGCCAGCAGCCAATGGGGATCCCAAGAGACCCAGTACTTC. This chain joins TRBV4-3 and TRBJ2-5; D unresolved. Germline V gene lookup returns CDR1 LGHNA and CDR2 YSLEER. This CDR3 has 14 amino acids. The V end lost 2 bases, the J end lost 1 base, and 8 bases lay between the germline ends.

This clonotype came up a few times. The CDR3 region has the DNA TGCAGCTACGGACAGGGAGACAACGAGCAGTACTTC. Its protein product is CSYGQGDNEQYF. The V call is TRBV20-1, the J call TRBJ2-5; 8 positions match TRBD1. The DNA end lines up better with TRBJ2-7; the J call may be wrong. This CDR3 contains 12 residues. Germline assignment: CDR1 DFQATT and CDR2 SNEGSKA (reference sequence).

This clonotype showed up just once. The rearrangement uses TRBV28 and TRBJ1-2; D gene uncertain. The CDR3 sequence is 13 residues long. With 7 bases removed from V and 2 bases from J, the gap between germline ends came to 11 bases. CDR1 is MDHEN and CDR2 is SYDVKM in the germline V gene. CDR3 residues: CASTLLGNYGYTF. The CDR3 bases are TGTGCCAGCACCCTTTTGGGGAACTATGGCTACACCTTC.